The source of this T cell receptor (beta chain) is a study of blood T cells in healthy people across ages. Primed by a sample-barcoded 5' primer and a J-beta primer mix, a second PCR proceeded for 7 to 11 cycles. From the 5' RACE reads, TCRdb called clonotypes with MiXCR, one entry per CDR3 protein. Among 1.2 million to 1.5 million distinct CDR3 sequences, about 40% were seen once, and the ten largest hold under 8%. In germline, CDR1 is DFQATT, CDR2 SNEGSKA (reference sequence). This CDR3 comprises 12 residues. What was sequenced was blood. This TCR was recovered from a woman in her late teens or twenties in good health. This sequence joins TRBV20-1 and TRBJ2-5; 8 bases are a match to TRBD2. The DNA end is more similar to TRBJ2-7, so the J call may be wrong. DNA for the CDR3: TGCATTGCCGGGAGCGGGAGCTACGAGCAGTACTTC. It yields the protein CIAGSGSYEQYF.